These 14 T cell receptor beta chains originate from one sample sequenced in a study of cytomegalovirus exposure and HLA in healthy donors. A multiplex PCR was run with 60 Vbeta primers and 13 Jbeta primers. Profiled with immunoSEQ multiplex PCR; TCRdb holds only in-frame clones, not every one. This table holds 130,000 to 150,000 clones, 60% to 80% found once. Sequenced material: PBMCs. The origin of the receptors is a woman in her 50s in good health and CMV-seronegative.

The chain carries TRBV5-3 and TRBJ2-2, with TRBD2 matching over 9 bases. TRBV5-3 is noted as an ORF with a role that remains uncertain. This CDR3 comprises 14 residues. The ends lost 5 bases at V and 8 bases at J; junction bases unmatched: 7. CDR3 sequence: CARRPLAGLGELFF. CDR3 DNA: TGTGCCAGAAGGCCCCTAGCGGGGTTGGGGGAGCTGTTTTTT.

The chain has TRBV5-6 and TRBJ2-1; D is perhaps TRBD1 (5 bases). V was pared by 5 bases and J by 9 bases, with 15 bases between. CDR1 SGHDT and CDR2 YYEEEE come from the germline V gene. CDR3 length: 13 residues. The CDR3 spells CASSRGQATEQFF. Here the CDR3 DNA reads TGTGCCAGCAGTCGTGGACAAGCTACTGAGCAGTTCTTC.

The table lists this clone with a count of one. The V and J genes are TRBV7-9 and TRBJ2-1; the match to TRBD2 covers 7 bases. Germline CDR1 and CDR2: SEHNR and FQNEAQ (reference sequence). With 0 bases clipped from V and 4 bases from J, the junction kept 3 bases outside the gene matches. The CDR3 extends over 15 amino acids. The chain's CDR3 is CASSLAGGIYNEQFF. For the CDR3, the DNA is TGTGCCAGCAGCTTAGCGGGGGGGATTTACAATGAGCAGTTCTTC. Supplemented by reference TRBV7-9 and TRBJ2-1, the full variable domain reads DTGVSQNPRHKITKRGQNVTFRCDPISEHNRLYWYRQTLGQGPEFLTYFQNEAQLEKSRLLSDRFSAERPKGSFSTLEIQRTEQGDSAMYLCASSLAGGIYNEQFFGPGTRLTVL.

This clone has just a few counts. The chain recombines TRBV13 with TRBJ2-3, with 7 bases fitting TRBD2. CDR1 and CDR2 from the germline V gene are PRHDT and FYEKMQ (reference sequence). V lost 4 bases, J lost 1 base, and 8 bases stayed unmatched. CDR3 size: 16 residues. The CDR3 sequence: CASSSPTSKGTDTQYF. The CDR3 nucleotides read TGTGCCAGCAGCTCCCCGACTAGCAAGGGCACAGATACGCAGTATTTT.

This rearrangement joins TRBV5-4 to TRBJ2-3; TRBD1 is a possible D gene (7 bases). Germline V gene sequence: CDR1 SGHNT, CDR2 YYREEE (reference sequence). This CDR3 has 16 amino acids. Deletions cut 0 bases from V and 3 bases from J, with 14 bases between. The CDR3 sequence: CASSLDAGGSTDTQYF. CDR3 DNA sequence: TGTGCCAGCAGCTTGGATGCAGGGGGGTCGACAGATACGCAGTATTTT.

The chain joins TRBV27 to TRBJ2-2; D uncertain. The CDR3 covers 16 residues. Trimming took 3 bases from V and 1 from J, leaving 12 bases between them. Germline values: CDR1 MNHEY, CDR2 SMNVEV (reference sequence). CDR3 nucleotide sequence: TGTGCCAGCAGTTTGCTTAAGTACAGGAACACCGGGGAGCTGTTTTTT. It codes for CASSLLKYRNTGELFF.

J is TRBJ1-1 and V is TRBV27; 9 positions match TRBD1. Germline CDR1 reads MNHEY; CDR2 reads SMNVEV (reference sequence). The V gene end was trimmed by 5 bases and the J gene end by 0 bases; junction bases not matched to a gene: 7. The CDR3 is made up of 16 amino acids. DNA for the CDR3: TGTGCCAGCAGTCTCGGAGGGGACAGGGTGAACACTGAAGCTTTCTTT. This translates into CASSLGGDRVNTEAFF.

This clone was observed a few times. The chain is built from TRBV9 and TRBJ1-6; D not resolved. Per germline, CDR1 SGDLS and CDR2 YYNGEE. The germline V and J ends were trimmed by 3 bases and 10 bases, with 11 bases remaining between them. This CDR3 has 13 amino acids. The CDR3 bases are TGTGCCAGCAGCGCGCGGGAAGCATCACCCCTCCACTTT. Translated: CASSAREASPLHF. Together with reference TRBV9 and TRBJ1-6, the CDR3 gives the full variable domain: DSGVTQTPKHLITATGQRVTLRCSPRSGDLSVYWYQQSLDQGLQFLIQYYNGEERAKGNILERFSAQQFPDLHSELNLSSLELGDSALYFCASSAREASPLHFGNGTRLTVT.

The chain links TRBV2 to TRBJ1-4; 12 nucleotides align to TRBD1. The CDR3 spans 18 residues. V trimming: 4 bases; J trimming: 7 bases; junction bases outside the gene matches: 13. Germline CDR1 SNHLY, CDR2 FYNNEI. The CDR3 bases are TGTGCCAGCAGTGGGGACAGGGGGCGAATAACCGGCCTTGAAAAACTGTTTTTT. Translation gives CASSGDRGRITGLEKLFF.

The rearrangement uses TRBV2 and TRBJ2-1; tentative D call: TRBD1 (6 bases). Trimming cost V 6 bases and J 5 bases, with 8 bases left between them. The CDR3 totals 12 residues. CDR1 is SNHLY and CDR2 is FYNNEI in the germline V gene. This CDR3 is CASSGTHNEQFF. CDR3 coding DNA: TGTGCCAGCAGCGGGACACACAATGAGCAGTTCTTC.

The rearrangement uses TRBV2 and TRBJ2-3; D is possibly TRBD2 (7 bases). CDR3 length: 18 amino acids. The germline gives CDR1 SNHLY, CDR2 FYNNEI. V shed 4 bases and J shed 2 bases, with 22 bases lying between them. Here the CDR3 DNA reads TGTGCCAGCAGTGCTTCTCGGACCTTTCGGGGGGCCACAGATACGCAGTATTTT. It is translated as CASSASRTFRGATDTQYF.

V usage is TRBV9 and J usage is TRBJ2-1, with D unclear. V lost 4 bases, J lost 6 bases, and 11 bases lay in between. This CDR3 contains 13 residues. CDR1 and CDR2 (germline): SGDLS, YYNGEE. CDR3 DNA sequence: TGTGCCAGCAGCACCGGGTTCCCCAATGAGCAGTTCTTC. Its translation is CASSTGFPNEQFF.

The count of this clone is one. The CDR3 DNA is TGTGCCTGGAGTCGGGACAACGATCAGCCCCAGCATTTT. Its protein product is CAWSRDNDQPQHF. This rearrangement joins TRBV30 to TRBJ1-5; the D gene is possibly TRBD1 (6 bases). This CDR3 comprises 13 residues. Looked up from germline, CDR1 is GTSNPN and CDR2 is SVGIG (reference sequence). Trimming stripped 2 bases from V and 5 bases from J, with 10 bases between. Full variable domain (remainder filled in from reference TRBV30 and TRBJ1-5): SQTIHQWPATLVQPVGSPLSLECTVEGTSNPNLYWYRQAAGRGLQLLFYSVGIGQISSEVPQNLSASRPQDRQFILSSKKLLLSDSGFYLCAWSRDNDQPQHFGDGTRLSIL.

V and J are TRBV27 and TRBJ2-2; possibly TRBD2 for D (6 bases). The CDR3 totals 16 residues. Germline V CDR1 and CDR2: MNHEY, SMNVEV (reference sequence). V was clipped by 5 bases and J by 2 bases, with 15 bases between them. In DNA, the CDR3 is TGTGCCAGCAGTCCATACGGGGGACCTAACACCGGGGAGCTGTTTTTT. This sequence encodes CASSPYGGPNTGELFF.